This TCR beta chain was captured in a study of T cells in pancreatic ductal adenocarcinoma. Study-level points and caveats: Unique clonotypes were about 8.2-fold more numerous in blood than in tumor. Results skew toward the minority of patients with early-stage disease. Tumors hold more CD45RO+ effector T cells, which may bias toward lower diversity. Tumor and blood clonality did not differ significantly, about 0.112 versus 0.072.

Sequenced by immunoSEQ multiplex PCR; TCRdb stores in-frame clones only, minus some. The sample contains 100,000 or so clones, more than 90% of which appear only once. No neoadjuvant therapy was given to the selected pancreatic ductal adenocarcinoma patients before their surgery. Worth noting for this clone: Its antigen is as yet unknown.

CDR1 is KGHSH and CDR2 is LQKENI in the germline V gene. This CDR3 contains 14 residues. V trimming: 3 bases; J trimming: 7 bases; junction bases outside the gene matches: 7. The gene calls are TRBV18 and TRBJ2-7, with TRBD2 matching 9 bases. The specimen was PBMCs. The TCR comes from a human donor with pancreatic ductal adenocarcinoma. CDR3 sequence: CASSPGGRVGEQYF. For the CDR3, the DNA is TGTGCCAGCTCACCTGGCGGGAGGGTCGGGGAGCAGTACTTC.